The clone carrying this TCR beta chain was observed at least ten times. This sample stems from a study of CD8+ T cells in alopecia areata. Trimming shortened V by 3 bases and J by 5 bases, and 19 bases separated the two germline ends. The CDR3 sequence is 16 residues long. Germline values: CDR1 MGHRA, CDR2 YSYEKL. Sequencing used cDNA as its template, made by extracting RNA and reverse transcribing it. Method: immunoSEQ multiplex PCR; TCRdb's copy keeps in-frame clones and lacks some. Of about 200,000 clones in the sample, more than 45% were seen once. The treatment here: oral pan-JAK inhibitor, 5-10 mg twice daily.

The TCR comes from a human donor with alopecia areata. This chain joins TRBV4-1 and TRBJ1-2; possible D gene TRBD1, 5 bases. The specimen comprised CD4+ T cells sorted from blood, sampled at week 24, from a patient treated with tofacitinib. CDR3 nucleotides: TGCGCCAGCAGCCACCCAGTGCGAGGGGCTAGTTATGGCTACACCTTC. Protein product: CASSHPVRGASYGYTF.